This entry concerns a single TCR beta chain. This clonotype was counted at least ten times. The specificity of this receptor is unknown. No qualities accompany the bases; no much larger clone lies one base away. To prepare the library, 5' RACE was applied. Data came from a NextSeq 500. The TCR library protocol attached unique molecular identifiers to individual cDNA molecules to correct for sequencing error and PCR bias. TCR alpha and beta chains were both sequenced, and the abundances of alpha and beta sequences in each sample were closely correlated with each other. The study's processing was this. V gene, J gene and CDR3 annotation of TCR sequences was performed with Decombinator V4. TCRs were defined as expanded if a significant change between any two time points was detected under a Poisson model with p below 0.0001. TCR abundances were normalised to the total number of TCRs sequenced in each sample and reported as counts per million. VDJdb, accessed on 1 November 2021, was searched for TCRs annotated for CMV, EBV and SARS-CoV-2, and TCRs annotated for more than one antigen were excluded. TCRdb passed the public sequencing reads through fastp at Q25 and MiXCR, retaining productive beta sequences. Rows with a matching CDR3 protein are joined into one entry that keeps the most common DNA and genes. It is TCRdb's table, rather than the study itself, that gives the V and J calls and clone size. The table for this sample lists some 36,000 distinct CDR3 sequences; about 6% of them were counted only once. The ten largest clones add up to around 4.8% of the sample.

The study was a case-control design nested within a healthcare worker cohort in London, UK, with weekly nasopharyngeal swab PCR tests and blood sampling. Healthcare workers were recruited during the week of the UK lockdown, between 23 and 31 March 2020, and followed weekly for up to roughly 15 weeks. These data originate in a study of early T cells in non-severe SARS-CoV-2 infection (dated by TCRdb to about 2021). Turning to the overall study: Because TCR sequencing was done on bulk RNA from unsorted whole blood, the alpha and beta chains could not be paired. Results the study describes overall, beyond this receptor: VDJdb matching was skewed toward anti-spike CD8 responses, so virus-specific expansions were likely underestimated and private and CD4 specificities were missed.

The sample consisted of whole blood. This receptor was identified in an adult who was a healthcare worker with PCR-confirmed SARS-CoV-2 infection or an uninfected control (not recorded which).

The nucleotides read TGTGCCAGCAGTTTATTCGGACCCCAGGGAGGGGCCAACGTCCTGACTTTC. It is translated as CASSLFGPQGGANVLTF. The rearranged segments are TRBV28 and TRBJ2-6; tentative D gene TRBD1, with 5 bases matching. V is reduced by 1 base and J by 4 bases, leaving a spacing of 14 bases between them. The germline V gene specifies MDHEN as CDR1 and SYDVKM as CDR2. Measured from the cysteine to the phenylalanine, the CDR3 is 17 residues long. The entry retains the CDR3 DNA only, 51 bases that are in frame from base 1.